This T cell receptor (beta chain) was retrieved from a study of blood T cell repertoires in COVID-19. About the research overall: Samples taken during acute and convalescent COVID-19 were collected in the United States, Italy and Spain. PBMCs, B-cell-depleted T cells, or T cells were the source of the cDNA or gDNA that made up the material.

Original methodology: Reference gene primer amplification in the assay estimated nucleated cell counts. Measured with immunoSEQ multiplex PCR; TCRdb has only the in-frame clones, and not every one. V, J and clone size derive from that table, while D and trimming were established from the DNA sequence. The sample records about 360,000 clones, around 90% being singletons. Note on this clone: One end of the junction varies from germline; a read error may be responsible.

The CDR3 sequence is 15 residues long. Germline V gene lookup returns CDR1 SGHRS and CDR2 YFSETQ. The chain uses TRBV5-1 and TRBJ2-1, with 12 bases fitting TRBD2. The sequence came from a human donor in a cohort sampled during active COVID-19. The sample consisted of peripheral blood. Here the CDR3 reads CASKMTSGSPVQSVF. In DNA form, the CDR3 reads TGCGCCAGCAAAATGACTAGCGGGAGCCCCGTTCAGTCAGTCTTC.